This T cell receptor (beta chain) was retrieved from a study of shared clonotypes between healthy human individuals. Per germline, CDR1 DFQATT and CDR2 SNEGSKA (reference sequence). Trimming took 2 bases from V and 7 from J, leaving 8 bases between them. The CDR3 is made up of 11 amino acids. The test was conducted at deep level. Using immunoSEQ multiplex PCR, the repertoire was profiled, and TCRdb retains in-frame clones only, with some absent. The top ten hold 11% of the sample, which has some 240,000 clones, approximately 65% seen once. This clone was observed a few times. Material: memory CD4+ T cells sorted from blood. Subset defined: CD45RA-negative fraction. V gene TRBV20-1 combines with J gene TRBJ2-5, with D possibly being TRBD1 or TRBD2 (5 bases each). The sequence came from a young man in good health. The CDR3 region is CSARSGPTQYF. In nucleotides, the CDR3 is TGCAGTGCTAGATCGGGGCCGACCCAGTACTTC.